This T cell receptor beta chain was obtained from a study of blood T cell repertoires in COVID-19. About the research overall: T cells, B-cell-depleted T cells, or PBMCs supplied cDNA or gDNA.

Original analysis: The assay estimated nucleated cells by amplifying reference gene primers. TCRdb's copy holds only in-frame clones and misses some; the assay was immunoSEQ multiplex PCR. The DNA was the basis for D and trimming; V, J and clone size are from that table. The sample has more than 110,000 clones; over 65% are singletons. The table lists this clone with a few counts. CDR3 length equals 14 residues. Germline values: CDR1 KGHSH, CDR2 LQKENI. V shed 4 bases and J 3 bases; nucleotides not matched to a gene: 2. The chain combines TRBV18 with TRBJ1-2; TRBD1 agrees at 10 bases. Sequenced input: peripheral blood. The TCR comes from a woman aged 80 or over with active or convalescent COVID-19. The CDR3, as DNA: TGTGCCAGCTCACTCGGGACAGGGGACTATGGCTACACCTTC. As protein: CASSLGTGDYGYTF.